One sample yielded the 32 T cell receptor beta chains listed below, sequenced in a study of Ad26.COV2.S vaccination and SARS-CoV-2 variants. Sample treatment: some 20 received Ad26.COV2.S at low or high dose, single or two shots; roughly 5 received placebo; per-sample allocation not given. Repertoires come from day 63 after the first vaccine or placebo injection. Repertoires were generated with immunoSEQ multiplex PCR, while TCRdb's copy carries only in-frame clones and drops some. The table has about 390,000 clones, about nine tenths seen once; the top ten hold over 1.5%. Sample: peripheral blood, taken in a trial of Ad26.COV2.S vaccine versus placebo. Source of these receptors: a person aged 18-60 years who received the Ad26.COV2.S COVID-19 vaccine or a placebo.

The genes are TRBV15 and TRBJ2-5, with 13 bases identical to TRBD2. The germline V gene has CDR1 LNHNV and CDR2 YYDKDF (reference sequence). The ends lost 0 bases at V and 5 bases at J; junction bases unmatched: 9. This CDR3 has 18 amino acids. The CDR3 sequence is CATSRDGLAGAQGETQYF. CDR3 coding DNA: TGTGCCACCAGCAGAGATGGACTAGCGGGGGCCCAAGGGGAGACCCAGTACTTC. The variable domain in full, completed from reference TRBV15 and TRBJ2-5, reads DAMVIQNPRYQVTQFGKPVTLSCSQTLNHNVMYWYQQKSSQAPKLLFHYYDKDFNNEADTPDNFQSRRPNTSFCFLDIRSPGLGDTAMYLCATSRDGLAGAQGETQYFGPGTRLLVL.

This clone occurred a few times. The J gene is TRBJ2-1, the V gene TRBV19; 10 nucleotides agree with TRBD2. The CDR3 loop spans 15 amino acids. Trimming at V came to 3 bases and at J to 7 bases, leaving 6 bases not matched to a gene. Germline CDR1 reads LNHDA; CDR2 reads SQIVND (reference sequence). CDR3 DNA sequence: TGTGCCAGTAGTATCAGCGGGGGGGCATGGAATGAGCAGTTCTTC. It is translated as CASSISGGAWNEQFF.

The chain uses TRBV2 and TRBJ2-7, with D unresolved. Per the germline V gene, CDR1 is SNHLY and CDR2 is FYNNEI. The ends were cut back, 8 bases at V and 3 bases at J, with 14 bases in the middle. The CDR3 consists of 13 residues. The CDR3 loop reads CASLGAASYEQYF. The CDR3 coding sequence is TGTGCCAGCCTGGGCGCGGCGAGCTACGAGCAGTACTTC.

The chain combines TRBV7-2 with TRBJ1-4, with D maybe TRBD1 (6 bases). There are 17 residues in the CDR3. The germline V gene encodes CDR1 SGHTA and CDR2 FQGNSA. The ends were cut back, 5 bases at V and 0 bases at J, with 16 bases in the middle. The CDR3 DNA reads as TGTGCCAGCAGCCTGGGGGGGCCGGGAACAACTAATGAAAAACTGTTTTTT. Protein: CASSLGGPGTTNEKLFF.

This chain links TRBV7-9 with TRBJ2-3, with D perhaps given as TRBD1 or TRBD2 (5 bases each). Trimming took off 5 bases at V and 4 bases at J, with 19 bases between the two ends. CDR1 is SEHNR and CDR2 is FQNEAQ in the germline V gene (reference sequence). The CDR3 loop spans 16 amino acids. Here the CDR3 reads CASSRQTGKGADTQYF. In nucleotides, the CDR3 is TGTGCCAGCAGCCGACAGACCGGGAAAGGGGCAGATACGCAGTATTTT.

The rearrangement links TRBV7-6 to TRBJ2-1, with 11 positions matching TRBD2. There are 15 residues in the CDR3. Germline assignment: CDR1 SGHVS and CDR2 FNYEAQ. Trimming took 6 bases from V and 7 from J; bases not matched to a gene: 8. CDR3 loop: CASRIAGGRGNEQFF. The DNA of the CDR3 is TGTGCCAGCAGGATAGCGGGGGGGCGTGGAAATGAGCAGTTCTTC.

As DNA, the CDR3 is TGTGCCAGTAATTACTATGGCTACACCTTC. Amino acids: CASNYYGYTF. This chain joins TRBV19 and TRBJ1-2; no reliable D call. The germline gives CDR1 LNHDA, CDR2 SQIVND (reference sequence). The CDR3 is made up of 10 amino acids. V shed 7 bases and J shed 3 bases, with 3 bases lying between them.

This chain connects TRBV30 to TRBJ1-1; D is possibly TRBD1 (5 bases). The CDR3 sequence is 14 residues long. The germline V gene has CDR1 GTSNPN and CDR2 SVGIG (reference sequence). Trimming took 0 bases from V and 6 from J, leaving 14 bases between them. CDR3 bases: TGTGCCTGGAGTGTACCAGGGATAGGGGCTGAAGCTTTCTTT. Translating gives CAWSVPGIGAEAFF.

The V gene is TRBV30, the J gene TRBJ2-7, with D perhaps TRBD1 (6 bases). Germline CDR1 reads GTSNPN; CDR2 reads SVGIG (reference sequence). V gave up 6 bases and J gave up 2 bases, with 8 bases separating them. This CDR3 spans 11 amino acids. CDR3 bases: TGTGCCTGCACAGGGCCCTACGAGCAGTACTTC. This sequence encodes CACTGPYEQYF.

The chain recombines TRBV19 with TRBJ1-2; TRBD1 is a possible D gene (6 bases). The CDR3 length is 14 residues. Germline V gene lookup returns CDR1 LNHDA and CDR2 SQIVND (reference sequence). The V and J ends lost 5 bases and 2 bases respectively, with 12 bases between them. The CDR3 DNA sequence: TGTGCCAGTAGTTCCGGGGGCCGGAACTATGGCTACACCTTC. This encodes CASSSGGRNYGYTF.

This clone appeared a single time. The rearrangement joins TRBV7-8 to TRBJ1-3; possibly TRBD1 for D (6 bases). V dropped 5 bases and J dropped 3 bases, with 17 bases sitting between them. CDR1 is SGHVS and CDR2 is FQNEAQ in the germline V gene. CDR3 length equals 16 residues. The CDR3 nucleotides are TGTGCCAGCAGCCCCGACCGCAGGGGTAGTGGAAACACCATATATTTT. Amino acid sequence: CASSPDRRGSGNTIYF.

Remarks on this clone: Within the sample, other DNA sequences also encode this same CDR3. The chain combines TRBV7-9 with TRBJ1-1, with D perhaps matching TRBD1 (5 bases). Looked up from germline, CDR1 is SEHNR and CDR2 is FQNEAQ (reference sequence). The CDR3 spans 13 residues. The V and J ends lost 5 bases and 1 base respectively, with 8 bases between them. CDR3 nucleotides: TGTGCCAGCAGCCTTACAGGGAACACTGAAGCTTTCTTT. It codes for CASSLTGNTEAFF.

J is TRBJ1-6 and V is TRBV23-1; D unclear. TRBV23-1 falls under the ORF class, with uncertain function. Trimming pared 2 bases from V and 7 bases from J, leaving 12 bases between. CDR3 length equals 15 residues. The CDR3 protein is CASSQGRRSNSPLHF. CDR3 nucleotides: TGCGCCAGCAGTCAAGGCCGCAGGAGCAATTCACCCCTCCACTTT.

The chain couples TRBV11-2 to TRBJ2-6; possible D gene TRBD1, 6 bases. V dropped 5 bases and J dropped 0 bases, with 14 bases sitting between them. CDR1 and CDR2 from the germline V gene are SGHAT and FQNNGV. This CDR3 has 17 residues. The CDR3 coding sequence is TGTGCCAGCAGCATAGGACAGTTCGGCTCTGGGGCCAACGTCCTGACTTTC. Translating gives CASSIGQFGSGANVLTF.

In regard to this clone: The germline gene is not matched at one end of the junction; a read error may be the cause. The J gene is TRBJ2-1, the V gene TRBV10-1, with D uncertain. Germline V gene lookup returns CDR1 WNHNN and CDR2 SYGVQD (reference sequence). The CDR3 has 12 residues. The CDR3 DNA reads as TGCGCGAGCACGATAAGGGTCGGTGAGCAGTTCTTC. Translation gives CASTIRVGEQFF.

CDR3 nucleotides: TGTGCCAGCAGCTTGTGGGACAGCCCCATGAACGGCTACACCTTC. Translation: CASSLWDSPMNGYTF. The chain links TRBV5-5 to TRBJ1-2; TRBD1 matches 7 bases. Germline V gene data show CDR1 as SGHKS and CDR2 as YYEKEE (reference sequence). With V trimmed by 1 base and J by 8 bases, 11 bases remained unmatched. There are 15 residues in the CDR3.

V is TRBV6-5 and J is TRBJ1-2, with a weak D call TRBD1 (6 bases). V dropped 2 bases and J dropped 8 bases, with 12 bases sitting between them. The CDR3 consists of 13 residues. CDR1 and CDR2 from the germline V gene are MNHEY and SVGAGI. The CDR3 loop is CASSYHGGWGYTF. The CDR3 DNA reads as TGTGCCAGCAGTTACCATGGGGGCTGGGGCTACACCTTC.

The genes are TRBV6-5 and TRBJ2-2, with D possibly matching TRBD1 (5 bases). V was cut by 7 bases and J by 3 bases, with 9 bases left in between. Germline values: CDR1 MNHEY, CDR2 SVGAGI. The CDR3 runs to 13 residues. CDR3 in amino acids: CASIRGDTGELFF. The CDR3 DNA sequence: TGTGCCAGCATAAGGGGTGACACCGGGGAGCTGTTTTTT.

A word on this clone: Additional DNA sequences in this sample encode the identical CDR3. The chain couples TRBV27 to TRBJ1-5; TRBD1 aligns across 9 bases. CDR3 length: 15 amino acids. Germline V CDR1 and CDR2: MNHEY, SMNVEV (reference sequence). The V segment lost 1 base and the J segment 7 bases; nucleotides outside the gene matches: 5. The CDR3 bases are TGTGCCAGCAGTTTATTGGGACAGGGTAACCAGCCCCAGCATTTT. Protein product: CASSLLGQGNQPQHF.

This rearrangement joins TRBV29-1 to TRBJ1-4; D may be TRBD1 (5 bases). Germline loops: CDR1 SQVTM, CDR2 ANQGSEA. This CDR3 is 14 amino acids long. Trimming cost V 3 bases and J 5 bases, with 13 bases left between them. CDR3 residues: CSVESDRTNEKLFF. The CDR3 DNA reads TGCAGCGTTGAGTCAGACAGAACCAATGAAAAACTGTTTTTT.

This rearrangement joins TRBV11-2 to TRBJ2-1; TRBD1 is a possible D gene (6 bases). This CDR3 is 15 amino acids long. Looked up from germline, CDR1 is SGHAT and CDR2 is FQNNGV. V dropped 5 bases and J dropped 9 bases, with 20 bases sitting between them. CDR3 loop: CASSPWGQGQGEQFF. CDR3 sequence (DNA): TGTGCCAGCAGCCCCTGGGGGCAAGGGCAGGGTGAGCAGTTCTTC.

The V and J genes are TRBV21-1 and TRBJ2-5; the table calls TRBD2, which could not be checked here. TRBV21-1 is a pseudogene segment. The CDR3 is made up of 16 amino acids. The CDR3 is CASSRTSGGVRETQYF. CDR3 bases: TGTGCCAGCAGCCGGACTAGCGGGGGGGTTCGAGAGACCCAGTACTTC.

The chain uses TRBV10-1 and TRBJ1-1; D is undetermined. Trimming pared 9 bases from V and 0 bases from J, leaving 17 bases between. There are 15 residues in the CDR3. The germline CDR1 and CDR2 sequences are WNHNN and SYGVQD (reference sequence). This chain's CDR3 is CARQAFRGMNTEAFF. In DNA, the CDR3 is TGCGCCAGGCAAGCCTTTCGCGGAATGAACACTGAAGCTTTCTTT.

In DNA form, the CDR3 reads TGTGCCAGCGGGTCGAGGGGGCTCCCGAACACTGAAGCTTTCTTT. Its protein is CASGSRGLPNTEAFF. The chain combines TRBV6-5 with TRBJ1-1; the match to TRBD1 covers 7 bases. The CDR3 totals 15 residues. Germline trimming cut 8 bases from V and 1 base from J; bases unmatched to any gene: 10. Germline loops: CDR1 MNHEY, CDR2 SVGAGI.

The J gene is TRBJ1-1, the V gene TRBV19; D perhaps matches TRBD1 (5 bases). The CDR3 consists of 22 residues. With 6 bases removed from V and 5 bases from J, the gap between germline ends came to 40 bases. Germline V gene data show CDR1 as LNHDA and CDR2 as SQIVND (reference sequence). The CDR3 protein is CASSGALRASGTQIFKRTEAFF. Here the CDR3 DNA reads TGTGCCAGTAGCGGGGCCCTCAGGGCCTCCGGGACCCAAATATTTAAGAGGACTGAAGCTTTCTTT.

Notes on this clone: The same CDR3 arises from other DNA sequences in this sample as well. The chain employs TRBV18 and TRBJ2-7, with D possibly being TRBD1 (5 bases). Germline CDR1 KGHSH, CDR2 LQKENI. CDR3 length equals 12 residues. The ends were cut back, 3 bases at V and 6 bases at J, with 9 bases in the middle. The CDR3 bases are TGTGCCAGCTCACCGGGCAGGGCCGAGCAGTACTTC. Translating gives CASSPGRAEQYF.

V gene TRBV13 combines with J gene TRBJ2-5, with 7 bases identical to TRBD2. This CDR3 comprises 16 residues. Germline lookup yields CDR1 PRHDT and CDR2 FYEKMQ (reference sequence). V lost 1 base, J lost 7 bases, and 12 bases stayed unmatched. The CDR3 DNA reads as TGTGCCAGCAGCTTAGACCCTAGCGGAATTCTAGGGACCCAGTACTTC. It yields the protein CASSLDPSGILGTQYF.

CDR3 nucleotide sequence: TGTGCCAGCAGCAATCCCGGACAGGGTGCTGGCTACACCTTC. This translates into CASSNPGQGAGYTF. The V gene is TRBV21-1, the J gene TRBJ1-2; TRBD1 is taken as the D call from the table, unchecked against the DNA. TRBV21-1 is assigned pseudogene status. This CDR3 is built from 14 residues.

This clone was picked up a small number of times. The chain employs TRBV19 and TRBJ1-4; D gene uncertain. V lost 7 bases and J 0 bases, leaving 9 bases between the germline ends. Germline loops: CDR1 LNHDA, CDR2 SQIVND (reference sequence). The CDR3 totals 14 residues. The CDR3 sequence is CASKAAATNEKLFF. DNA for the CDR3: TGTGCCAGTAAAGCGGCAGCAACTAATGAAAAACTGTTTTTT.

The genes are TRBV4-1 and TRBJ1-5; D is unresolved. Trimming cost V 0 bases and J 9 bases, with 6 bases left between them. The CDR3 totals 12 residues. The germline CDR1 and CDR2 sequences are MGHRA and YSYEKL. The CDR3 bases are TGCGCCAGCAGCCAAGATGTGGGGCCCCAGCATTTT. It translates to CASSQDVGPQHF.

V is TRBV4-1 and J is TRBJ2-7; TRBD2 matches 11 bases. CDR3 length equals 16 residues. Per the germline V gene, CDR1 is MGHRA and CDR2 is YSYEKL. Losses at the gene ends were 3 bases for V and 3 bases for J; bases not matched to a gene: 7. The CDR3 DNA reads as TGCGCCAGCAGCCAGGAAGACCTAGCGGGGGGCTACGAGCAGTACTTC. As protein: CASSQEDLAGGYEQYF.

The J gene is TRBJ1-1, the V gene TRBV27; D is possibly TRBD1 (6 bases). CDR3 length: 15 amino acids. The V gene's germline CDR1 is MNHEY and CDR2 SMNVEV (reference sequence). Trimming removed 6 bases at V and 2 bases at J, with 16 bases between. The DNA of the CDR3 is TGTGCCAGCAGGGAGAACGGGACACCCAACACTGAAGCTTTCTTT. Translation gives CASRENGTPNTEAFF.